What follows describes a single T cell receptor beta chain. The target antigen is unknown. These data belong to a study of somatic mutations in cytotoxic T cells in rheumatoid arthritis. Once isolated by positive magnetic bead selection, the CD4+ and CD8+ cells had their purity checked by flow cytometry. Study-wide points: About an eighth of the roughly 60 patients had a largest CD8+ clone above 20% of CD8+ cells.

Germline CDR1 is MGHRA and CDR2 is YSYEKL. The CDR3 runs to 13 residues. V dropped 0 bases and J dropped 3 bases, with 5 bases sitting between them. TCRdb's copy holds only in-frame clones and misses some; the assay was immunoSEQ multiplex PCR. The sample lists about 26,000 clones, 82% seen once, with roughly 5% in the top ten. The receptor was isolated from a man aged 50-59 years in good health. This chain uses TRBV4-1 with TRBJ1-1; D remains unclear. The material sequenced was CD8+ T cells sorted from blood. The CDR3 region is CASSQEGYTEAFF. The CDR3 coding sequence is TGCGCCAGCAGCCAAGAGGGGTACACTGAAGCTTTCTTT.